The clone carrying this TCR beta chain showed up just once. The ends were cut back, 5 bases at V and 7 bases at J, with 17 bases in the middle. The length of the CDR3 is 14 residues. The germline V gene encodes CDR1 SGHRS and CDR2 YFSETQ. In the original analysis: Scientists estimated how many nucleated cells there were by amplifying reference gene primers. The protocol was immunoSEQ multiplex PCR, while the TCRdb copy is restricted to in-frame clones and leaves out a portion. D and trimming were read from the DNA, whereas the V and J calls and clone size are those reported in that table. The table has roughly 180,000 clones, more than 70% seen once. This sample was included in a study of blood T cell repertoires in COVID-19. Across the whole study: Researchers got acute and convalescent COVID-19 samples from the United States, Italy and Spain. T cells, B-cell-depleted T cells, or PBMCs provided the cDNA or gDNA that served as material.

The chain joins TRBV5-1 to TRBJ2-3; tentatively, D is TRBD1 (6 bases). Sample: peripheral blood. The sequence was collected from a woman of 80 years or more with active or convalescent COVID-19. CDR3 loop: CASSQDSGRNTQYF. CDR3 DNA: TGCGCCAGCAGTCAGGACAGCGGCCGTAATACGCAGTATTTT.